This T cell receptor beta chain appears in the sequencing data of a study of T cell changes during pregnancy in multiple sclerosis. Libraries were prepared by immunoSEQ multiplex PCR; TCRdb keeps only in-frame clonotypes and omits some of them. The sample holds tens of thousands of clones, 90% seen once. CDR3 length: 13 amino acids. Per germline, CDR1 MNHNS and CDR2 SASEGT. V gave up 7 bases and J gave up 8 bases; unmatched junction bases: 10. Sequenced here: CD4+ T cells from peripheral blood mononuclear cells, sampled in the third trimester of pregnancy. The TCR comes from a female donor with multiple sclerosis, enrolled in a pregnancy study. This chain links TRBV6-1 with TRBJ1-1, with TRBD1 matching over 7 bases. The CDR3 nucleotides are TGTGCCAGCATGGGGACAGCAACGCTCGAAGCTTTCTTT. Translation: CASMGTATLEAFF.